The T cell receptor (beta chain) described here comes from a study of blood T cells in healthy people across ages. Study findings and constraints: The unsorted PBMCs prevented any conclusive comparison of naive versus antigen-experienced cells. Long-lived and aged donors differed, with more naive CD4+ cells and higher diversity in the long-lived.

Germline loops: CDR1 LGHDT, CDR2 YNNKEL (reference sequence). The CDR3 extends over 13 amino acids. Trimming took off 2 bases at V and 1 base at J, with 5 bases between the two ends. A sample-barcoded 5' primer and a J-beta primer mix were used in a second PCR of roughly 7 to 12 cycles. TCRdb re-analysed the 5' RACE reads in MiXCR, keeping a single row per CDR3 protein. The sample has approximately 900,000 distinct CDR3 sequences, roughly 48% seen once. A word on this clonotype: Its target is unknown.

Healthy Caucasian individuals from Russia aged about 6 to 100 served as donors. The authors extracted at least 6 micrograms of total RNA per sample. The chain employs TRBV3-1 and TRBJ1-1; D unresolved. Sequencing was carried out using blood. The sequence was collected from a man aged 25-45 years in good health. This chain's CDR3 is CASSQRQNTEAFF. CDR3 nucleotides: TGTGCCAGCAGCCAACGACAGAACACTGAAGCTTTCTTT.